This T cell receptor (beta chain) was profiled in a study of T cell responses to AZD1222 COVID-19 vaccine. Study observations and caveats: Following two doses of AZD1222, Spike-specific TCR breadth and depth rose. Clonal diversity was possibly underestimated, and white British individuals and females predominated among donors.

TCRdb keeps only in-frame clones here, not all; method: immunoSEQ multiplex PCR. The repertoire holds under 200,000 clones, approximately 92% seen once, with 3.6% in the top ten. Worth noting for this clone: Antigen unknown.

The CDR3 is 14 residues long. Germline CDR1 is SGHVS and CDR2 is FQNEAQ. The V gene lost 0 bases and the J gene lost 4 bases, with 9 bases spanning the gap. Sequencing used peripheral blood, obtained 28 days after the second dose of the MenACWY control vaccine. The rearrangement links TRBV7-8 to TRBJ1-1; D is possibly TRBD1 (5 bases). The source is an adult who received the MenACWY meningococcal vaccine as a control. CDR3 sequence (DNA): TGTGCCAGCAGCTTAGCGCTGGGACCCACTGAAGCTTTCTTT. Its protein product is CASSLALGPTEAFF. Full variable domain (outside the CDR3, taken from reference TRBV7-8 and TRBJ1-1): GAGVSQSPRYKVAKRGQDVALRCDPISGHVSLFWYQQALGQGPEFLTYFQNEAQLDKSGLPSDRFFAERPEGSVSTLKIQRTQQEDSAVYLCASSLALGPTEAFFGQGTRLTVV.